This T cell receptor (beta chain) is drawn from a study of PD-1 blockade in classical Hodgkin lymphoma. Across the study: With a 2-week interval, patients received intravenous nivolumab at 3 mg/kg. Whole-study results and caveats: Diversity similar to that of newly diagnosed patients was seen at baseline in complete responders. Nivolumab starters within 1 year of ASCT were excluded. The study reported lower baseline TCR diversity in newly diagnosed patients than in healthy donors.

Each and every patient relapsed after autologous stem cell transplantation, and patients got differing brentuximab vedotin exposure. Comment on this clone: Its target is not known.

Only in-frame clones appear in the TCRdb table, and some are missing; sequencing was by immunoSEQ multiplex PCR. The sample lists 95,000 to 100,000 clones; approximately 90% were seen once. The source of this sequence is a human donor with classical Hodgkin lymphoma. The sample in question was peripheral blood mononuclear cells (PBMCs), obtained before the second cycle of nivolumab.

The CDR3 loop is CASSVVLAGGEQYF. In nucleotides, the CDR3 is TGTGCCAGCAGCGTAGTACTAGCGGGGGGCGAGCAGTACTTC. This chain connects TRBV9 to TRBJ2-7, with 12 bases fitting TRBD2. Germline loops: CDR1 SGDLS, CDR2 YYNGEE. V dropped 0 bases and J dropped 6; count of bases not matched to a gene: 1. This CDR3 spans 14 amino acids.